The 14 T cell receptor beta chains listed next were all sequenced from one sample in a study of Ad26.COV2.S vaccination and SARS-CoV-2 variants. Measured with immunoSEQ multiplex PCR; TCRdb has only the in-frame clones, and not every one. The sample yields over 200,000 clones, roughly 90% seen once. This sample's treatment: roughly 18 received Ad26.COV2.S at low or high dose, single or two shots; a few received placebo; per-sample allocation not given. Sample collection was performed on day 63 after the first vaccine or placebo injection. The input for sequencing was peripheral blood, taken in a trial of Ad26.COV2.S vaccine versus placebo. These TCRs come from a person between 18 and 65 years old who received the Ad26.COV2.S COVID-19 vaccine or a placebo.

V gene TRBV28 combines with J gene TRBJ1-3; D gene unclear. Germline V gives CDR1 MDHEN, CDR2 SYDVKM. V lost 6 bases and J 4 bases, leaving 13 bases between the germline ends. The CDR3 spans 14 residues. In DNA, the CDR3 is TGTGCCAGCAGCTCTTCCTCAGTGGGAAACACCATATATTTT. The encoded protein is CASSSSSVGNTIYF.

Concerning this clone itself: The same CDR3 also results from other DNA sequences found in this sample. J is TRBJ1-5 and V is TRBV24-1; D gene uncertain. The CDR3 has 14 residues. Trimming took 1 base from V and 1 from J, leaving 4 bases between them. The germline CDR1 and CDR2 sequences are KGHDR and SFDVKD. CDR3 loop: CATSDLDSNQPQHF. CDR3 bases: TGTGCCACCAGTGATTTAGACAGCAATCAGCCCCAGCATTTT.

The table lists this clone with a count of one. V is TRBV2 and J is TRBJ1-3; D not certain. V lost 7 bases to trimming and J lost 1 base, with 11 bases between them. This CDR3 comprises 14 residues. The germline gives CDR1 SNHLY, CDR2 FYNNEI. The CDR3 here is CASTPLNSGNTIYF. The CDR3 region has the DNA TGTGCCAGCACCCCCTTAAATTCTGGAAACACCATATATTTT. Full variable domain (outside the CDR3, taken from reference TRBV2 and TRBJ1-3): EPEVTQTPSHQVTQMGQEVILRCVPISNHLYFYWYRQILGQKVEFLVSFYNNEISEKSEIFDDQFSVERPDGSNFTLKIRSTKLEDSAMYFCASTPLNSGNTIYFGEGSWLTVV.

J is TRBJ2-6 and V is TRBV10-3; perhaps TRBD1 as D (6 bases). The V gene's germline CDR1 is ENHRY and CDR2 SYGVKD. This CDR3 contains 18 residues. Trimming took off 3 bases at V and 2 bases at J, with 17 bases between the two ends. DNA for the CDR3: TGTGCCATCAGTGACCAACTACAGGGCGCGACTGGGGCCAACGTCCTGACTTTC. It yields the protein CAISDQLQGATGANVLTF.

This clone was counted between two and nine times. The V and J genes are TRBV30 and TRBJ2-7; D not certain. CDR3 length equals 11 residues. The germline CDR1 and CDR2 sequences are GTSNPN and SVGIG (reference sequence). Trimming stripped 5 bases from V and 0 bases from J, with 5 bases between. This CDR3 is CAWQSSYEQYF. The CDR3 DNA reads as TGTGCCTGGCAAAGCTCCTACGAGCAGTACTTC.

This clone appeared a single time. This chain connects TRBV28 to TRBJ2-7; D may be TRBD1 or TRBD2 (6 bases each). This CDR3 contains 14 residues. V lost 6 bases and J 3 bases, leaving 15 bases between the germline ends. Per germline, CDR1 MDHEN and CDR2 SYDVKM. Written as DNA, the CDR3 is TGTGCCAGCAGCGCGGGACACAGCCTCTACGAGCAGTACTTC. It yields the protein CASSAGHSLYEQYF.

This clone has more than one count but fewer than ten. The chain joins TRBV7-9 to TRBJ2-7; D is tentatively TRBD1 or TRBD2 (5 bases each). This CDR3 region has 14 residues. V lost 3 bases to trimming and J lost 4 bases, with 13 bases between them. Looked up from germline, CDR1 is SEHNR and CDR2 is FQNEAQ (reference sequence). The CDR3 DNA is TGTGCCAGCAGCTTCGGGACGATTACTTACGAGCAGTACTTC. Translation gives CASSFGTITYEQYF.

This clone was detected once. The genes are TRBV18 and TRBJ2-7; either TRBD1 or TRBD2 may fit D (5 bases each). The CDR3 runs 15 residues. Trimming took 0 bases from V and 0 from J, leaving 9 bases between them. Per germline, CDR1 KGHSH and CDR2 LQKENI. In DNA form, the CDR3 reads TGTGCCAGCTCACCACCGGCAGGGACCTCCTACGAGCAGTACTTC. Translating it yields CASSPPAGTSYEQYF.

The genes are TRBV19 and TRBJ2-1; 7 bases are a match to TRBD1. The CDR3 has 15 amino acids. The ends lost 4 bases at V and 2 bases at J; junction bases unmatched: 5. In germline, CDR1 is LNHDA, CDR2 SQIVND (reference sequence). As DNA, the CDR3 is TGTGCCAGTAGTAGGGCAGGGGGTGCCTACAATGAGCAGTTCTTC. It yields the protein CASSRAGGAYNEQFF.

This chain connects TRBV5-1 to TRBJ2-1, with 11 bases aligning to TRBD2. CDR3 length equals 17 residues. CDR1 is SGHRS, CDR2 YFSETQ, per germline. J gave up 2 bases and V 4 bases, and 8 bases lay outside the gene matches. This CDR3 reads CASSQQLAGDAYNEQFF. CDR3 sequence (DNA): TGCGCCAGCAGCCAACAACTAGCGGGAGACGCCTACAATGAGCAGTTCTTC.

The chain links TRBV6-1 to TRBJ1-2; D uncertain. Trimming stripped 2 bases from V and 8 bases from J, with 21 bases between. The CDR3 spans 16 residues. Looked up from germline, CDR1 is MNHNS and CDR2 is SASEGT. The CDR3 DNA reads as TGTGCCAGCAGTGAAAGACTGAGTTCTTGGGTTGAGGGCTACACCTTC. Its translation: CASSERLSSWVEGYTF.

The chain combines TRBV6-5 with TRBJ2-3, with 13 bases matching TRBD2. Germline V CDR1 and CDR2: MNHEY, SVGAGI. After removal of 4 bases from V and 5 bases from J, the junction contained 3 bases not matched to a gene. CDR3 length equals 15 residues. As DNA, the CDR3 is TGTGCCAGCAGTTCTAGGACTAGCGGGAGAGATACGCAGTATTTT. The encoded protein is CASSSRTSGRDTQYF.

The V and J genes are TRBV7-4 and TRBJ2-4; D uncertain. The ends were cut back, 4 bases at V and 0 bases at J, with 7 bases in the middle. Germline CDR1 is SGHVT and CDR2 is SQSDAQ. The CDR3 has 14 amino acids. CDR3 DNA: TGTGCCAGCAGCTGCGCCGAAGCCAAAAACATTCAGTACTTC. Its protein is CASSCAEAKNIQYF. Variable domain in full (rest from reference TRBV7-4 and TRBJ2-4): GAGVSQSPRYKVAKRGRDVALRCDSISGHVTLYWYRQTLGQGSEVLTYSQSDAQRDKSGRPSGRFSAERPERSVSTLKIQRTEQGDSAVYLCASSCAEAKNIQYFGAGTRLSVL.

The rearrangement joins TRBV5-1 to TRBJ1-1; 7 bases map to TRBD1. The CDR3 sequence is 15 residues long. V lost 3 bases to trimming and J lost 2 bases; unmatched junction nucleotides: 7. The germline V gene encodes CDR1 SGHRS and CDR2 YFSETQ. CDR3 loop: CASSSRQGQNTEAFF. Written as DNA, the CDR3 is TGCGCCAGCAGCTCTCGACAGGGCCAAAACACTGAAGCTTTCTTT. The full variable domain, in which reference TRBV5-1 and TRBJ1-1 provide the parts outside the CDR3, is KAGVTQTPRYLIKTRGQQVTLSCSPISGHRSVSWYQQTPGQGLQFLFEYFSETQRNKGNFPGRFSGRQFSNSRSEMNVSTLELGDSALYLCASSSRQGQNTEAFFGQGTRLTVV.